This TCR beta chain was found in a study of immune characteristics of hereditary and idiopathic chronic pancreatitis. At the level of the whole study: Local pancreatic immune cells and TCRbeta repertoires were profiled in hereditary and idiopathic chronic pancreatitis and were compared with control organ donor pancreases. TCRbeta sequencing included about five control pancreases, fewer than ten pancreases with hereditary chronic pancreatitis and roughly six pancreases with idiopathic chronic pancreatitis. The gDNA-based approach was selected because the approach required minimal in vitro experimental manipulation of T cells infiltrating the pancreas.

Concerning this clone itself: Its recognized antigen is unknown. No per-base quality is available; no much larger clone lies one base away.

The paper's findings and limits, for the study overall: Significantly increased TCRbeta repertoire diversity and reduced clonality were observed in both chronic pancreatitis groups relative to controls. Differences in Vbeta-Jbeta gene family usage, including TRBV10, TRBV19, TRBV23 and TRBV5, were found between hereditary and idiopathic chronic pancreatitis. Chronic pancreatitis caused by alcohol use was excluded from the study. Among 13 chronic pancreatitis patients, higher numbers of productive TCR rearrangements went along with higher disease severity scores, showing a positive correlation. Because patient tissue could be obtained only at the time of TPIAT, immune findings may have been influenced by differences in disease duration.

Library preparation was by the immunoSEQ multiplex PCR assay. The TCRbeta CDR3 region and neighboring sequences were amplified from pancreatic genomic DNA and then sequenced. The study's own analysis went as follows. Repertoire diversity was measured as a mean normalized Shannon-Wiener index, alongside productive clonality and productive rearrangement counts. The nonparametric Mann-Whitney U test was used to compare repertoire metrics between controls and chronic pancreatitis. CDR3beta sequences with identical amino acid composition and length across subjects were defined as shared clonotypes. TCRdb's version of the immuneACCESS table is confined to in-frame rearrangements and falls short of the full clone set. An unresolved V gene accounts for under half of the shortfall where checked; the remainder is of unknown origin. The DNA gave D and trimming, while V, J and clone size come from that table. The sample table records around 9,400 clones; roughly 80% of these occur just once. The top ten clones comprise 13% to 15% of the sample.

Patients undergoing total pancreatectomy with islet autotransplantation (TPIAT) were the source of the chronic pancreatitis pancreas tissue. No known history of diabetes was present in the included chronic pancreatitis patients. Genomic DNA was extracted directly from bulk pancreas tissue, without T cell sorting, for TCRbeta sequencing. Idiopathic chronic pancreatitis patients had no particular identified cause of disease. Pancreas tissues were collected consecutively from patients and organ donors at two US centers. There are 18 amino acids in the CDR3, from cysteine to phenylalanine inclusive. Only CDR3 DNA remains: 54 bases, in frame from the first base. Compared with germline, V lacks 0 bases and J lacks 0 bases; bases without a gene match: 9. The germline V gene supplies CDR1 SGHRS and CDR2 YFSETQ.

The sequence was collected from a human donor with chronic pancreatitis. The specimen sequenced was pancreas tissue with idiopathic chronic pancreatitis. According to the study, the label for this sample's cell subset or site signals: chronic pancreatitis without an identified cause. The receptor chain draws on TRBV5-1 and TRBJ2-3, and 8 bases in between align with TRBD2. The nucleotide sequence reads as follows: TGCGCCAGCAGCTTGGCCTTGGCTAGCGGGCCCAGCACAGATACGCAGTATTTT. It is translated as CASSLALASGPSTDTQYF.